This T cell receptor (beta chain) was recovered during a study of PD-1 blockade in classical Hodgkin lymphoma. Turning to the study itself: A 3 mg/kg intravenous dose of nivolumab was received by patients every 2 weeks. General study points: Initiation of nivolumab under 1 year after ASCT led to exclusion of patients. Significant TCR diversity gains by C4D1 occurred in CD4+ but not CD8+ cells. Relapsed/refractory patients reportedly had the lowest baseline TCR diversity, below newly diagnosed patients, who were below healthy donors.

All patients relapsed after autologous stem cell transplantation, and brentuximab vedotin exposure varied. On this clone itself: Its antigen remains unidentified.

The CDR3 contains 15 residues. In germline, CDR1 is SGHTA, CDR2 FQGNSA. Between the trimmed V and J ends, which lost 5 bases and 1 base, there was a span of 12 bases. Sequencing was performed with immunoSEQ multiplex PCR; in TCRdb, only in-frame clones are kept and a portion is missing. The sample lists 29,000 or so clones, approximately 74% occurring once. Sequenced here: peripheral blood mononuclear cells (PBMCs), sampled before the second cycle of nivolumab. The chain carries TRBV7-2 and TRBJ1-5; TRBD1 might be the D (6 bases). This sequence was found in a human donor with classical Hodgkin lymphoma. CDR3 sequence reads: CASSLVQGSNQPQHF. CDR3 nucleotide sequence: TGTGCCAGCAGCCTGGTGCAGGGGAGCAATCAGCCCCAGCATTTT.